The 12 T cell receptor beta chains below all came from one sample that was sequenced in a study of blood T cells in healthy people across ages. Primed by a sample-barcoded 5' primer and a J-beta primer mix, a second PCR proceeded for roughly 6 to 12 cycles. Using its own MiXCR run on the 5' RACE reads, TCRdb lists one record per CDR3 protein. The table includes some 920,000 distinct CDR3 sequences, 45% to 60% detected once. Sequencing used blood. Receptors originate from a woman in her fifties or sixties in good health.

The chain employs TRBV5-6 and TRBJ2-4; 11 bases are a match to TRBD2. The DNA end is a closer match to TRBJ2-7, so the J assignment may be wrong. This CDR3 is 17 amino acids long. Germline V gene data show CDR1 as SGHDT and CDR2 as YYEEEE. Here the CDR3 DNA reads TGTGCCAGCAGCTTGGCCCTTACTAGCGGGAGTCCCTACGAGCAGTACTTC. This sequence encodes CASSLALTSGSPYEQYF.

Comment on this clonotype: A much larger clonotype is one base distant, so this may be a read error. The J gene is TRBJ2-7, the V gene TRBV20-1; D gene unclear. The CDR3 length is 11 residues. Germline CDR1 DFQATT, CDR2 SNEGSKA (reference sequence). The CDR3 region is CSARDGYGQYF. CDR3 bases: TGCAGTGCTAGAGACGGCTACGGGCAGTACTTC.

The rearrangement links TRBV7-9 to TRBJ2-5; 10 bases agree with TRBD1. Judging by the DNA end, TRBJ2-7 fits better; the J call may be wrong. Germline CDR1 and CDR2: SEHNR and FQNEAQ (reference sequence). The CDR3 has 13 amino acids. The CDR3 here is CASRGTGEYEQYF. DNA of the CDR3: TGTGCCAGCCGAGGGACAGGGGAATACGAGCAGTACTTC.

CDR3 coding DNA: TGCGCCAGCAGCCAAGAGGAGGATGCTCATGGCTACACCTTC. It codes for CASSQEEDAHGYTF. V is TRBV4-3 and J is TRBJ1-2; no definite D call. The CDR3 totals 14 residues. Germline-derived CDR1 and CDR2 are LGHNA and YSLEER. The ends were cut back, 0 bases at V and 6 bases at J, with 11 bases in the middle.

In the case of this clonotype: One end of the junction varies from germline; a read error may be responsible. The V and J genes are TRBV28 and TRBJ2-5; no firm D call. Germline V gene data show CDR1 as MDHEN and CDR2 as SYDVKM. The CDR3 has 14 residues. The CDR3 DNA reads TGTGCCAGCAGTTTGTGGTGGGCCCGGAAGACCCAGTCCTTC. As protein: CASSLWWARKTQSF.

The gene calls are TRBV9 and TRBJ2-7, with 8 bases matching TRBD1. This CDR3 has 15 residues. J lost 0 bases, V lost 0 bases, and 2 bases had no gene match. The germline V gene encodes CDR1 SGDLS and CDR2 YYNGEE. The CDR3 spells CASSVGTGHSYEQYF. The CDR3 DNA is TGTGCCAGCAGCGTAGGGACAGGGCACTCCTACGAGCAGTACTTC.

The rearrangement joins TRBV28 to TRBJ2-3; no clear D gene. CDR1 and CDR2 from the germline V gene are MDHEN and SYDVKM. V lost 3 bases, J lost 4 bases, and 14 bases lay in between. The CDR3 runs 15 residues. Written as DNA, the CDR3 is TGTGCCAGCAGTTTCCGAGTCCTATTCCCAGATACGCAGTATTTT. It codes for CASSFRVLFPDTQYF.

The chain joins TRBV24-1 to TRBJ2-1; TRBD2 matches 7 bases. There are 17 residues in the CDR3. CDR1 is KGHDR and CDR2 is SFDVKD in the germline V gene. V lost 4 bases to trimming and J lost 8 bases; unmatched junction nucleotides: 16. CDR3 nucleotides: TGTGCCACCAGTGAGTCTAGCGGCTTTGGGGGTTGGTATGAGCAGTTCTTC. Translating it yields CATSESSGFGGWYEQFF.

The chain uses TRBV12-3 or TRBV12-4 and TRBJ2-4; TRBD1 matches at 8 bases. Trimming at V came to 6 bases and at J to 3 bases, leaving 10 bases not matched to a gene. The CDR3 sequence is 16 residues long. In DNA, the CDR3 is TGTGCCAGCAGGGCCGGGGCAGGGGGCATCAAAAACATTCAGTACTTC. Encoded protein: CASRAGAGGIKNIQYF.

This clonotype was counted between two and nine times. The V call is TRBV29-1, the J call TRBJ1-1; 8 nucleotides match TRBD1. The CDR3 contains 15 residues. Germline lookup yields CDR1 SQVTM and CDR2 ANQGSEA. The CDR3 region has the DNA TGCAGTGTAAAGGGACCAGGGGGCGAGGGCACTGAAGCTTTCTTT. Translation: CSVKGPGGEGTEAFF.

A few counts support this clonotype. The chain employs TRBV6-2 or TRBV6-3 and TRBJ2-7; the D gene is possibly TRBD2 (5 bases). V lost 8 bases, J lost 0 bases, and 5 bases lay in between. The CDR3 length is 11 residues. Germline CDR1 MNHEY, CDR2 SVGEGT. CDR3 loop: CASGLSYEQYF. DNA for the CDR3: TGTGCCAGCGGACTCTCCTACGAGCAGTACTTC.

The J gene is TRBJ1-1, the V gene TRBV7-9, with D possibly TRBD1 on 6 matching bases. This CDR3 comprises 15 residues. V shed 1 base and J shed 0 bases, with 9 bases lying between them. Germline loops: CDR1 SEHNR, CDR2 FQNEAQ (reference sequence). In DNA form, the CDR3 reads TGTGCCAGCAGCTTAGAGGGACACCTGAACACTGAAGCTTTCTTT. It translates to CASSLEGHLNTEAFF.